This T cell receptor beta chain was identified in a study of blood T cell repertoires in COVID-19. On the study more broadly: Acute and convalescent COVID-19 specimens originated in the United States, Italy and Spain. The cDNA or gDNA used as material had been derived from T cells, B-cell-depleted T cells, or PBMCs.

In its sample, this clone was seen once. CDR1 is MNHEY and CDR2 is SMNVEV in the germline V gene (reference sequence). V lost 2 bases to trimming and J lost 0 bases, with 11 bases between them. The CDR3 is made up of 17 amino acids. In the original processing: It was from reference gene primer amplification that nucleated cell counts were estimated. Using immunoSEQ multiplex PCR, the repertoire was profiled, and TCRdb retains in-frame clones only, with some absent. The DNA gave D and trimming, while V, J and clone size come from that table. The sample gives about 200,000 clones, 86% of which show up once; about 2.2% is in the top ten.

Source material: peripheral blood. The clonotype was recovered from a woman aged 50 to 60 with acute or convalescent COVID-19. V gene TRBV27 combines with J gene TRBJ2-6; D remains unclear. The CDR3 reads CASSLDSRSSGANVLTF. As DNA, the CDR3 is TGTGCCAGCAGTTTAGACTCTCGAAGCTCTGGGGCCAACGTCCTGACTTTC.